This T cell receptor beta chain emerged from a study of identical twins. General observations from the study: The study found weaker excess twin sharing in beta out-of-frame sequences. Models underestimated out-of-frame TCR alpha sharing in monozygotic twins.

The CDR3 spans 17 residues. Germline CDR1 SGHRS, CDR2 YFSETQ. As regards this clonotype: Its antigen is not known. A junction boundary mismatches the germline segment, possibly from a read error.

A single record per CDR3 protein comes from TCRdb applying MiXCR to the 5' RACE reads. The sample lists some 600,000 distinct CDR3 sequences; under 8.5% were seen once. These data were also reused for a study on yellow fever vaccine responses in identical twins.

V usage is TRBV5-1 and J usage is TRBJ2-1; D gene uncertain. Sequenced material: PBMCs. The source is a woman aged 18-30 years in good health. This CDR3 reads CASRLGRQISSYNEQFF. DNA of the CDR3: TGCGCCAGCAGATTGGGCAGGCAAATTAGCTCCTACAATGAGCAGTTCTTC.